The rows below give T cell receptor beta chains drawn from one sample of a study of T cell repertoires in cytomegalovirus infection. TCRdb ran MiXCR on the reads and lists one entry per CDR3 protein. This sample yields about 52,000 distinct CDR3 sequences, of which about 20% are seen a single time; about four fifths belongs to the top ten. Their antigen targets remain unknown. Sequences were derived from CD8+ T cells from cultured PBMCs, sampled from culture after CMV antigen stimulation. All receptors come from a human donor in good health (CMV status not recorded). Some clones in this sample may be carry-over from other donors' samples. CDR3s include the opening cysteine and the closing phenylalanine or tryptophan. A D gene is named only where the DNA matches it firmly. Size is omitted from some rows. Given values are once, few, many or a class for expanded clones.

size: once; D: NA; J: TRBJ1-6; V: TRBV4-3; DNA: TGCGCCAGCAGCCAAGATCAGGGGTATAATTCACCCCTCCACTTT; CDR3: CASSQDQGYNSPLHF
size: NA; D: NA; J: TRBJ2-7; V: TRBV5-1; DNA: TGCGCCAGCAGCTTGTCGGCAGGGAATGGCGAGCAGTACTTC; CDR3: CASSLSAGNGEQYF
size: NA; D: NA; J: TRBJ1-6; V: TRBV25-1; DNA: TGTGCCAGCAGTGAGGTCGGTATGAGGTATAATTCACCCCTCCACTTT; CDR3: CASSEVGMRYNSPLHF
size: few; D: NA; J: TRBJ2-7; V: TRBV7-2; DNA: TGTGCCAGCAGCTACTCTTCGATAGGTTCCTCCTACGAGCAGTACTTC; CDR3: CASSYSSIGSSYEQYF
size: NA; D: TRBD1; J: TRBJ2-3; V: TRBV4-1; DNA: TGCGCCAGCAGCCAAGATGTGCAGGGGGCTCAAATCACAGATACGCAGTATTTT; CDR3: CASSQDVQGAQITDTQYF
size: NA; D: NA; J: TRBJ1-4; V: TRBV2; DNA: TGTGCCAGCAGCGGCCAGGAAAGCCCAGCAACTAATGAAAAACTGTTTTTT; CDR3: CASSGQESPATNEKLFF
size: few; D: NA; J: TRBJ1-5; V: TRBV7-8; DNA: TGTGCCAGCAGCTTTTTTTGGCAGGGACGCAATCAGCCCCAGCATTTT; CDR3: CASSFFWQGRNQPQHF
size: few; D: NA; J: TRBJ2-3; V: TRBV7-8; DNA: TGTGCCAGCAGCTTACTGGCCACTAGCACAGATACGCAGTATTTT; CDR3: CASSLLATSTDTQYF
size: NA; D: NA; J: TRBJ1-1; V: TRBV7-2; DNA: TGTGCCAGCAGCTTATTGGGGAAAGCTTTCTTT; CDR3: CASSLLGKAFF
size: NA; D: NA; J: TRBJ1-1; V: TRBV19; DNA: TGTGCCAGTAGTTTCCCTCTTCGGGGAGCTGAAGCTTTCTTT; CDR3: CASSFPLRGAEAFF
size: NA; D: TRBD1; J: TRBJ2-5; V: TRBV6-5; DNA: TGTGCCAGCAGCTATAAGAGGGGGCGCCAAGAGACCCAGTACTTC; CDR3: CASSYKRGRQETQYF
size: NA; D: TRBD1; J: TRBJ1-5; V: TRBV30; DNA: TGTGCCTGGAAGCCGACAGGGGGCGGGGGTCAGCCCCAGCATTTT; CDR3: CAWKPTGGGGQPQHF
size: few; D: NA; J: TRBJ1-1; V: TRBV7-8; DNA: TGTGCCAGCACAGCTTACCTCAGGGAATTGAACACTGAAGCTTTCTTT; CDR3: CASTAYLRELNTEAFF
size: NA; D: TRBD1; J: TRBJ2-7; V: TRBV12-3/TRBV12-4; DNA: TGTGCCAGCAGTCAGGGACAGTATAATTCCTACGAGCAGTACTTC; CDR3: CASSQGQYNSYEQYF
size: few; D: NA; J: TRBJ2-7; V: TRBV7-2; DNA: TGTGCCAGCAGCTTAGTTCAGGGGTCGAACTACGAGCAGTACTTC; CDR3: CASSLVQGSNYEQYF
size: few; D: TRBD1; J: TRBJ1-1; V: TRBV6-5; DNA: TGTGCCAGCAGTTACGGGACAGGGGGCACTGAAGCTTTCTTT; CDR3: CASSYGTGGTEAFF
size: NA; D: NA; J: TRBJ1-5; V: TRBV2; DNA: TGTGCCAGCAGTGACCGACAGACATGGCAGCCCCAGCATTTT; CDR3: CASSDRQTWQPQHF
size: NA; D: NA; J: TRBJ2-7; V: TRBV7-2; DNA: TGTGCCAGCAGCCCCAATAGGGAAGGCGAGCAGTACTTC; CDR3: CASSPNREGEQYF
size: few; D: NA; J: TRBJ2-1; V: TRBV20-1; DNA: TGCAGTGCACCGGGGCCCCCATTTCTGAATGAGCAGTTCTTC; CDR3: CSAPGPPFLNEQFF
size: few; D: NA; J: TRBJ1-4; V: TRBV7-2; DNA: TGTGCCAGCAGCTCTACTCAGGGTGTAGGGGAAAAACTGTTTTTT; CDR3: CASSSTQGVGEKLFF
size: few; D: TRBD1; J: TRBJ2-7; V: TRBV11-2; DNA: TGTGCCAGCAGCTTAGGACAGGGGGCGAACGAGCAGTACTTC; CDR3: CASSLGQGANEQYF
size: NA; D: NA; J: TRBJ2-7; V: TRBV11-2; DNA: TGTGCCAGCAGCACCCTTGGACGGGAGCAGTACTTC; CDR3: CASSTLGREQYF
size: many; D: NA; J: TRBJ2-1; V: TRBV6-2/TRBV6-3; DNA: TGTGCCAGCAGTTATATGGGGGGCGGCTACAATGAGCAGTTCTTC; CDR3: CASSYMGGGYNEQFF
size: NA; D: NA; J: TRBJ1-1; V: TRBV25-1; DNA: TGTGCCAGCAGTCAAGGAGGAGAATGGACTGAAGCTTTCTTT; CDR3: CASSQGGEWTEAFF
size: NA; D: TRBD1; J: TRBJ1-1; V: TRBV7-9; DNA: TGTGCCAGCAGCCTAGGGACAGGAGGGAAGAACACTGAAGCTTTCTTT; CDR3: CASSLGTGGKNTEAFF
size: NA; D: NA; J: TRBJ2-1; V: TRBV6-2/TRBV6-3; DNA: TGTGCCAGCAGTTACTCGACGGACTACAATGAGCAGTTCTTC; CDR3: CASSYSTDYNEQFF
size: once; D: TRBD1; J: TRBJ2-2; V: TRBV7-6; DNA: TGTGCCAGCAGCCCCTGGGACAGAACCACCGGGGAGCTGTTTTTT; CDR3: CASSPWDRTTGELFF
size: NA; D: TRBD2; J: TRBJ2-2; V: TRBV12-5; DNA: TGTGCTAGTGGTTCCCCCCCGGGACTAGCGGGGGGATTCCCCCCGATGGACACCGGGGAGCTGTTTTTT; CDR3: CASGSPPGLAGGFPPMDTGELFF
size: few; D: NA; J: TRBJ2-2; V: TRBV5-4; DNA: TGTGCCAGCAGCTCGGCTACAGGGCACACCGGGGAGCTGTTTTTT; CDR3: CASSSATGHTGELFF
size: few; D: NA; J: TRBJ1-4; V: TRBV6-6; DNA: TGTGCCAGCAGACCCTTGATGACAGATCATAATGAAAAACTGTTTTTT; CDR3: CASRPLMTDHNEKLFF
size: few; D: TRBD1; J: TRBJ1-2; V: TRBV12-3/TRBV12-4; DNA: TGTGCCAGCACTCCGACAGGGGTATACTATGGCTACACCTTC; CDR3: CASTPTGVYYGYTF
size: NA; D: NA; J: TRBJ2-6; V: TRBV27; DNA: TGTGCCAGCACTGCCAGGGGTCCCTCTGGGGCCAACGTCCTGACTTTC; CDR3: CASTARGPSGANVLTF
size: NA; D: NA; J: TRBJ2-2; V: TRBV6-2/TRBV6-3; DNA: TGTGCCAGCAGTAGAACTTACGGGGCTTCGAACACCGGGGAGCTGTTTTTT; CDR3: CASSRTYGASNTGELFF
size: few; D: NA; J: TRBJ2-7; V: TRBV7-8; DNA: TGTGCCAGCAGCTTAGAGCCTAGCGTGGCCTACGAGCAGTACTTC; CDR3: CASSLEPSVAYEQYF
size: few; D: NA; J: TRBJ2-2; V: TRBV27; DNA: TGTGCCAGCAGTTTTGGCGGGGAGCTGTTTTTT; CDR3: CASSFGGELFF
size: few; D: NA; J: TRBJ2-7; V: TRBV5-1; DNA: TGCGCCAGCAGCTTGGAGTTTGCAAGCTCCTACGAGCAGTACTTC; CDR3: CASSLEFASSYEQYF
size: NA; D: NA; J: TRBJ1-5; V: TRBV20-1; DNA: TGCAGTGCTAGGGAGGGATTCGGGAATCAGCCCCAGCATTTT; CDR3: CSAREGFGNQPQHF
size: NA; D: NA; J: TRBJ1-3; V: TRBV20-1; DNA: TGCAGTGCTAGAGGTGTAGGGGGACCCTCTGGAAACACCATATATTTT; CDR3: CSARGVGGPSGNTIYF
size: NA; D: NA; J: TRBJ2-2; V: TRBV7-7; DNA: TGTGCTAGCAGCCTGAGAACACAAACGGGAACCGGGGAGCTGTTTTTT; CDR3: CASSLRTQTGTGELFF
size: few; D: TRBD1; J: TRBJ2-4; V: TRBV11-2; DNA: TGTGCCAGCAGCTTAGCTAAGACAGGGCGGAGGAACATTCAGTACTTC; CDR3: CASSLAKTGRRNIQYF
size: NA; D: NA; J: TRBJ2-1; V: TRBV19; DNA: TGTGCCAGTAGTATTGGGGCGGATGAGCAGTTCTTC; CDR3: CASSIGADEQFF
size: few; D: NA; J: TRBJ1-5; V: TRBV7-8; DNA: TGTGCCAGCACGCCGGACGGCCTCAATCAGCCCCAGCATTTT; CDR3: CASTPDGLNQPQHF
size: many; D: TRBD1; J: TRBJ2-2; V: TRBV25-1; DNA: TGTGCCAGCAGGACAGGGGACGCCGGGGAGCTGTTTTTT; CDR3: CASRTGDAGELFF
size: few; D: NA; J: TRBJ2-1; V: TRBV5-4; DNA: TGTGCCAGCAGCAAGGGGCCAATGAGCGTGGGTGAGCAGTTCTTC; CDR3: CASSKGPMSVGEQFF
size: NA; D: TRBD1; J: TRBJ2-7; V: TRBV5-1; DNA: TGCGCCAGCAGGTGGGACAGGGCCGACGAGCAGTACTTC; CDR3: CASRWDRADEQYF
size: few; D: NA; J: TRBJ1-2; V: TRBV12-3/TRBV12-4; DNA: TGTGCCAGCAGCCCCCCGGGGGAACTTTATGGCTACACCTTC; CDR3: CASSPPGELYGYTF
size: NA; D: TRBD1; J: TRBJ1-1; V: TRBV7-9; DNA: TGTGCCAGCAGCCCAGGACAGGGGGCAGACACTGAAGCTTTCTTT; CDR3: CASSPGQGADTEAFF
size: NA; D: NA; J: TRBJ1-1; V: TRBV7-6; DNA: TGTGCCAGCAGCTTAGGACGGCAGGGAAACACTGAAGCTTTCTTT; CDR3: CASSLGRQGNTEAFF
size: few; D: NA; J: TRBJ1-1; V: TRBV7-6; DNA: TGTGCCAGCAGCTCCCCGACTGAAGCTTTCTTT; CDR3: CASSSPTEAFF
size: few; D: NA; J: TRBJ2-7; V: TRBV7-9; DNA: TGTGCCAGCAGCTTGCGGACTAACCCCTACGAGCAGTACTTC; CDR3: CASSLRTNPYEQYF
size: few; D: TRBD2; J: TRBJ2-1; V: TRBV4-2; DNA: TGTGCCAGCAGCCAAGGGGGGGGGGATGAGCAGTTCTTC; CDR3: CASSQGGGDEQFF
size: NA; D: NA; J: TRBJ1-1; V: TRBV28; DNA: TGTGCCAGCCTTCCCGGACCTCCCCTCCAGAACACTGAAGCTTTCTTT; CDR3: CASLPGPPLQNTEAFF
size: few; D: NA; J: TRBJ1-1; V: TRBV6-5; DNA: TGTGCCAGCAGTTCGGTGAACACTGAAGCTTTCTTT; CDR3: CASSSVNTEAFF
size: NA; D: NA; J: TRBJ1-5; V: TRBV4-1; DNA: TGCGCCAGCAGCCAAGATTTGGCTCTCAATCAGCCCCAGCATTTT; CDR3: CASSQDLALNQPQHF
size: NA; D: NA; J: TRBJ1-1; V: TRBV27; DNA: TGTGCCAGCAGTTTATCGGGTCGGAGTGAAGCTTTCTTT; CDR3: CASSLSGRSEAFF
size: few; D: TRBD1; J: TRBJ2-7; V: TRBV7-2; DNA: TGTGCCAGCAGCCCCCGGACAGGGGAAGGCGAGCAGTACTTC; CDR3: CASSPRTGEGEQYF
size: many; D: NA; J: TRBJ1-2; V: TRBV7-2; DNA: TGTGCCAGCAGCCCCCCGGGGCAACTCTATGGCTACACCTTC; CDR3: CASSPPGQLYGYTF
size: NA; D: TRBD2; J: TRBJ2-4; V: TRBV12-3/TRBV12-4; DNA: TGTGCCAGCAGGAATAGCGGGGGGGTTAAAAACATTCAGTACTTC; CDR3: CASRNSGGVKNIQYF
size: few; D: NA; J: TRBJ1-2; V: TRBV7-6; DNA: TGTGCCAGCAGCTTTTCGGTGGAATATGGCTACACCTTC; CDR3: CASSFSVEYGYTF
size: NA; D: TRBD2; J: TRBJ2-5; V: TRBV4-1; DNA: TGCGCCAGCAGCGAGATCGGGGGGGGAGAGACCCAGTACTTC; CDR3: CASSEIGGGETQYF